This T cell receptor beta chain was sequenced for a study of T cells after yellow fever vaccination. Study at large: SMART-Seq v4 Ultra Low Input handled preparation of low-cell-number fractions.

At least ten counts were recorded for this clonotype. The target antigen is unknown. Study outcomes and limitations: FACS-sorted repertoires might harbor abundant contaminating clonotypes from the bulk population. Although most clonotypes did not, a small share appeared in both CD4 and CD8 compartments. The secondary response was weaker, and its peak arrived faster, on day 5 versus 15.

This CDR3 is built from 14 residues. The V segment lost 6 bases and the J segment 5 bases; nucleotides outside the gene matches: 2. Germline values: CDR1 ENHRY, CDR2 SYGVKD. Each CDR3 protein is one row after TCRdb ran MiXCR on the 5' RACE reads. The data contain approximately 160,000 distinct CDR3 sequences, about 6% of them seen just once; the ten biggest clones take up 2.9%. The chain recombines TRBV10-3 with TRBJ2-1; TRBD2 agrees at 12 bases. The material sequenced was CD4+ T cells sorted from PBMCs, taken on the day of the first yellow fever vaccination. The source of this sequence is a man younger than 30 who received the YFV17D yellow fever vaccine. The CDR3 sequence: CAIRRTSGDNEQFF. CDR3 bases: TGTGCCATCAGGAGGACTAGCGGGGACAATGAGCAGTTCTTC.